Presented here are 10 T cell receptor beta chains from one specimen sequenced in a study of identical twins. TCRdb itself ran the 5' RACE reads through MiXCR, one entry per CDR3 protein. The sample consists of 350,000 to 600,000 distinct CDR3 sequences, 14% of them appearing once. These same records also appear under a second study, on yellow fever vaccine responses in identical twins.

Specimen: CD4+ T cells sorted from blood. The source is a woman younger than 35 in good health.

This clonotype was seen only a few times. The chain carries TRBV9 and TRBJ1-1; a possible D gene is TRBD1 (5 bases). From germline, CDR1 is SGDLS and CDR2 YYNGEE. The CDR3 runs 13 residues. Trimming left V 2 bases short and J 3 bases short, with 8 bases between. For the CDR3, the DNA is TGTGCCAGCAGCGTGGAGGGGCACACTGAAGCTTTCTTT. This translates into CASSVEGHTEAFF. The complete variable domain, with remaining parts taken from reference TRBV9 and TRBJ1-1, reads DSGVTQTPKHLITATGQRVTLRCSPRSGDLSVYWYQQSLDQGLQFLIQYYNGEERAKGNILERFSAQQFPDLHSELNLSSLELGDSALYFCASSVEGHTEAFFGQGTRLTVV.

V and J are TRBV5-6 and TRBJ2-5; D uncertain. V lost 2 bases and J 2 bases, leaving 10 bases between the germline ends. This CDR3 region has 14 residues. Germline values: CDR1 SGHDT, CDR2 YYEEEE. CDR3 bases: TGTGCCAGCAGCTTAGGCTGGGTTCAAGAGACCCAGTACTTC. Its protein product is CASSLGWVQETQYF.

This clonotype appeared a few times. The chain joins TRBV15 to TRBJ2-7; 7 bases line up with TRBD2. The CDR3 spans 15 residues. V was clipped by 5 bases and J by 5 bases; unmatched bases: 12. Germline V gene sequence: CDR1 LNHNV, CDR2 YYDKDF (reference sequence). The DNA of the CDR3 is TGTGCCACCAGCCAACGGGCGGGGGAACAAGACGAGCAGTACTTC. It is translated as CATSQRAGEQDEQYF.

This clonotype occurred many times. V gene TRBV7-2 combines with J gene TRBJ2-4; perhaps TRBD2 as D (5 bases). CDR3 length: 12 residues. V was clipped by 6 bases and J by 10 bases, with 13 bases between them. Germline lookup yields CDR1 SGHTA and CDR2 FQGNSA. The CDR3 here is CASSSLGAIQYF. Written as DNA, the CDR3 is TGTGCCAGCAGTTCCCTGGGAGCGATTCAGTACTTC.

This clonotype was seen a handful of times. The chain uses TRBV27 and TRBJ1-1; no clear D gene. From germline, CDR1 is MNHEY and CDR2 SMNVEV (reference sequence). Trimming stripped 2 bases from V and 1 base from J, with 5 bases between. This CDR3 is built from 13 residues. CDR3 sequence: CASSLAWNTEAFF. CDR3 sequence (DNA): TGTGCCAGCAGTTTAGCCTGGAACACTGAAGCTTTCTTT.

The table lists this clonotype with a few counts. The V and J genes are TRBV20-1 and TRBJ1-1, with D unclear. Germline-derived CDR1 and CDR2 are DFQATT and SNEGSKA (reference sequence). This CDR3 is built from 14 residues. The V end lost 5 bases, the J end lost 1 base, and 14 bases lay between the germline ends. CDR3 nucleotide sequence: TGCAGTGCTGAAAACCCGATGGGGAACACTGAAGCTTTCTTT. Translation: CSAENPMGNTEAFF.

This clonotype has only a few counts. The V and J genes are TRBV29-1 and TRBJ2-5, with D maybe TRBD1 (6 bases). V lost 4 bases to trimming and J lost 4 bases, with 10 bases between them. The CDR3 consists of 12 residues. Per the germline V gene, CDR1 is SQVTM and CDR2 is ANQGSEA. The CDR3 reads CSVGGPGETQYF. CDR3 in DNA: TGCAGCGTTGGGGGGCCTGGAGAGACCCAGTACTTC.

This clonotype occurred once. One end of the junction is discordant with germline, which a read error may explain. V is TRBV7-6 and J is TRBJ2-3, with a possible D match to TRBD1 (6 bases). CDR1 and CDR2 from the germline V gene are SGHVS and FNYEAQ. This CDR3 spans 16 amino acids. This chain's CDR3 is CVSSSTGTLSTDTQYF. CDR3 sequence (DNA): TGTGTCAGCAGCTCCACCGGGACACTTAGCACAGATACGCAGTATTTT.

The CDR3 region is CASSQDLNYGYTF. The CDR3 DNA reads TGTGCCAGCAGCCAAGATCTCAACTATGGCTACACCTTC. V gene TRBV14 combines with J gene TRBJ1-2; the D is unclear. The ends were cut back, 0 bases at V and 2 bases at J, with 4 bases in the middle. Per germline, CDR1 SGHDN and CDR2 FVKESK. The CDR3 loop spans 13 amino acids.

J is TRBJ2-5 and V is TRBV10-3; D is undetermined. Germline V gives CDR1 ENHRY, CDR2 SYGVKD. V shed 2 bases and J shed 4 bases, with 8 bases lying between them. This CDR3 contains 13 residues. CDR3 sequence (DNA): TGTGCCATCAGTGAGGCCGGAGCAGAGACCCAGTACTTC. Its translation is CAISEAGAETQYF.